This T cell receptor (beta chain) was recovered during a study of siplizumab effects on memory and regulatory T cells. General study results and limits: Naive versus memory phenotype went unassigned for roughly 75-96% of proliferating CD4+ or CD8+ clones. Major contributors to the alloresponse seemed to be naive T cells, which also appeared more diverse than memory cells. Unstimulated subsets captured only a minor fraction of alloreactive clones. Siplizumab conditions gave an average of approximately 70% Treg-derived mappable alloreactive CD4+ clones, versus about 30% for controls.

This clone ranks as medium-sized. Its antigen is unidentified. An approximately 6-day coculture at 37°C was performed with the mixed lymphocyte reaction cells. Produced via immunoSEQ multiplex PCR; TCRdb's table is partial and in-frame only. The sample lists approximately 13,000 clones; almost 40% were seen once. This clonotype originated in a human donor in good health; the cells came from an allogeneic mixed lymphocyte reaction. The sample taken for sequencing was CFSE-low (dividing) CD8+ T cells sorted from an allogeneic mixed lymphocyte reaction.

The CDR3 DNA is TGTGCCAGCAGCTTAGACGTGACAGACTATGGCTACACCTTC. Translated: CASSLDVTDYGYTF. The chain joins TRBV7-6 to TRBJ1-2, with D possibly being TRBD1 (5 bases). Trimming left V 1 base short and J 3 bases short, with 9 bases between. Germline CDR1 reads SGHVS; CDR2 reads FNYEAQ. The CDR3 is 14 residues long.